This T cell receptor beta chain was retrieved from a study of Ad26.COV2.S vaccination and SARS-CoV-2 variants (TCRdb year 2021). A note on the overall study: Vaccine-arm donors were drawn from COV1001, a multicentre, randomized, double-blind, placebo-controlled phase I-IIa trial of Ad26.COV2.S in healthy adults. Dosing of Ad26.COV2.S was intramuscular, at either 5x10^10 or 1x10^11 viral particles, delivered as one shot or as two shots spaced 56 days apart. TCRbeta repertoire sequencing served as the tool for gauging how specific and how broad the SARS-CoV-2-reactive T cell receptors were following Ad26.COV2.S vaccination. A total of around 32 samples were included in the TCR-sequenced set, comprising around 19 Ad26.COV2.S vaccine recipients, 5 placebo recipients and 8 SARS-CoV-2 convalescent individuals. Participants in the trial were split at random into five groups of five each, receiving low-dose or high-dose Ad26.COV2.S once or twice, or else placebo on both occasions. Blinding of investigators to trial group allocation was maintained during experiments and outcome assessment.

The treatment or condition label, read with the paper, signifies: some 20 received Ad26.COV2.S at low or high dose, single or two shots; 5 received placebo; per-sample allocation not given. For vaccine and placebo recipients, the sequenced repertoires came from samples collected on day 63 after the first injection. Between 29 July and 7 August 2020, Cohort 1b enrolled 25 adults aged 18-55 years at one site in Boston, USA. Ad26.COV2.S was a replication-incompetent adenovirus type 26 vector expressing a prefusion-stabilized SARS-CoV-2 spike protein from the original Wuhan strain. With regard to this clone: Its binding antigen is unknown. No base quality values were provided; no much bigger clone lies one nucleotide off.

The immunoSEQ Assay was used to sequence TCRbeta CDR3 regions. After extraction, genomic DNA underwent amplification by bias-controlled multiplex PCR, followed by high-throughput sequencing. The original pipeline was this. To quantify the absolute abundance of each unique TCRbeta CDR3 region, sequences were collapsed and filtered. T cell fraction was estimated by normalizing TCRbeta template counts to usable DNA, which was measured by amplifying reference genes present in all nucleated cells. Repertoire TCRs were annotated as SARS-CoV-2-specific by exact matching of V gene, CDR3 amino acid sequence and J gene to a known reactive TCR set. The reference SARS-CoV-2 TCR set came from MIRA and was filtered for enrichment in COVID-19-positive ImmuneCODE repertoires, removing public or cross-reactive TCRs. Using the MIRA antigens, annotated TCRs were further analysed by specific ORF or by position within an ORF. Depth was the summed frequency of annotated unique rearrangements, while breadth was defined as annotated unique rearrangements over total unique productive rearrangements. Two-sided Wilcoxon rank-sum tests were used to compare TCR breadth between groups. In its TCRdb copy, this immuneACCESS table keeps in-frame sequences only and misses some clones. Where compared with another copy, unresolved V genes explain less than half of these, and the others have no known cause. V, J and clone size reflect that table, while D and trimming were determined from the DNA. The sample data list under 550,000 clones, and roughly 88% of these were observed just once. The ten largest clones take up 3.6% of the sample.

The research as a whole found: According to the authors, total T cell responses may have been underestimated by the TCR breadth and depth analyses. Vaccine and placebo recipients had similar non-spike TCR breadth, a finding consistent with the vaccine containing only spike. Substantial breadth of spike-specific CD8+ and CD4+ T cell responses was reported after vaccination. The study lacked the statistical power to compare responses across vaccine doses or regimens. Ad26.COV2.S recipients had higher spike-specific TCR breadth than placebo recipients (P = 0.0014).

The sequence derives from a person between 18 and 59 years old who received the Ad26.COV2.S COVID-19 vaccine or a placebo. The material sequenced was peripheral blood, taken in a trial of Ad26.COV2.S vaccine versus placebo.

CDR3 reads: CASSESWRGGVGTQYF. Here is the DNA: TGTGCCAGCAGTGAGAGCTGGCGGGGGGGTGTGGGGACCCAGTACTTC. The sequence links TRBV25-1 to TRBJ2-5, with 9 middle bases fitting TRBD2. Counted from cysteine to phenylalanine, this CDR3 has 16 amino acids. Just the 48-base CDR3 DNA is kept, in frame starting at base 1. Sequences MGHDK (CDR1) and SYGVNS (CDR2) are obtained from the germline V gene. Unmatched junction bases come to 12, with V trimmed by 3 bases and J by 7 bases.